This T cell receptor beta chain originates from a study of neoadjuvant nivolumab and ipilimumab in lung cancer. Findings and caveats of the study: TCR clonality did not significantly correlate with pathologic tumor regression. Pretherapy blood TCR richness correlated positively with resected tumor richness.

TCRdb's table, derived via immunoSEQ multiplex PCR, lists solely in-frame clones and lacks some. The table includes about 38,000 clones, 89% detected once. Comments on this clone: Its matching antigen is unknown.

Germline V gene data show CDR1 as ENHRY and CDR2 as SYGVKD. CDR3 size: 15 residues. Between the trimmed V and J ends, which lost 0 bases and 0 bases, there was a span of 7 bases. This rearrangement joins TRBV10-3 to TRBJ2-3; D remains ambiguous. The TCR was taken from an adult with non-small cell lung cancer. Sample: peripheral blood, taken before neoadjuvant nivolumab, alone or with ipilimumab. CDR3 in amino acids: CAISESPASTDTQYF. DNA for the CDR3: TGTGCCATCAGTGAGTCTCCGGCTAGCACAGATACGCAGTATTTT.